This T cell receptor beta chain was identified during a study of blood T cell repertoires in COVID-19. The V gene's germline CDR1 is LNHDA and CDR2 SQIVND (reference sequence). The CDR3 extends over 13 amino acids. V lost 5 bases to trimming and J lost 1 base, with 7 bases between them. The repertoire was sequenced with immunoSEQ multiplex PCR; TCRdb's copy has only in-frame clones and lacks some. The table has about 290,000 clones, over 85% seen once. The table lists this clone with a count of one. The same CDR3 arises from other DNA sequences in this sample as well. The sequencing input was peripheral blood. The TCR originated in a woman younger than 45 with COVID-19, enrolled during active disease. V usage is TRBV19 and J usage is TRBJ2-3; no definite D call. CDR3 region: CASSDTGTDTQYF. CDR3 sequence (DNA): TGTGCCAGTAGTGACACAGGCACAGATACGCAGTATTTT.